Listed below are T cell receptor beta chains from one sample, sequenced in a study of Graves' ophthalmopathy and Graves' hyperthyroidism. In TCRdb, the multiplex PCR reads were re-called with MiXCR into one record per CDR3 protein. Among about 620,000 distinct CDR3 sequences listed, 20% to 25% were seen once. Source material: peripheral blood. These receptors all stem from a woman under 30 with stable Graves' hyperthyroidism. Some clones in this sample may be carry-over from other donors' samples. CDR3s include the opening cysteine and the closing phenylalanine or tryptophan. Fields, in order: J gene, V gene, clone size, D gene, CDR3 DNA, CDR3 protein. D genes are given only for firm matches. Expanded clones are given a class, and other clones once, few, many or no size at all.

>TRBJ1-5|TRBV2|many|.
TGTGCCAGCAGTGAAGATATTAATCAGCCCCAGCATTTT
CASSEDINQPQHF
>TRBJ1-2|TRBV12-5|many|.
TGTGCTAGTGGTTTGTCGTATGGCTACACCTTC
CASGLSYGYTF
>TRBJ2-5|TRBV27|.|.
TGTGCCAGCAGTTTATGGGAGCAGGGTGCGTCCCAGTACTTC
CASSLWEQGASQYF
>TRBJ2-3|TRBV20-1|.|.
TGCAGTCCCTACCGGAGAGGTGGCACAGATACGCAGTATTTT
CSPYRRGGTDTQYF
>TRBJ1-2|TRBV12-3/TRBV12-4|many|TRBD1
TGTGCCAGCAGTACGGGACAGGGTGCTTCCACCTTC
CASSTGQGASTF
>TRBJ1-5|TRBV30|few|.
TGTGCCGGGACGGTTGGCCCCAATCAGCCCCAGCATTTT
CAGTVGPNQPQHF
>TRBJ1-1|TRBV7-3|.|.
TGTGCCAGCAGCTTCGCTTTGGGACGGCCGCACGCTGAAGCTTTCTTT
CASSFALGRPHAEAFF
>TRBJ2-7|TRBV11-2|.|.
TGTGCCAGCAGCTCTGGACTGGACTGGGAGCAGTACTTC
CASSSGLDWEQYF
>TRBJ2-7|TRBV6-5|.|.
TGTGCCAGCAGTTACCAGGGGGGACGGGCCTACGAGCAGTACTTC
CASSYQGGRAYEQYF
>TRBJ1-1|TRBV6-5|many|.
TGTGCCAGCAGTTACGGGGGAATGAACACTGAAGCTTTCTTT
CASSYGGMNTEAFF
>TRBJ2-7|TRBV12-3/TRBV12-4|many|.
TGTGCCAGCACTCAGTTCACTGGGAGCTACGAGCAGTACTTC
CASTQFTGSYEQYF
>TRBJ2-7|TRBV6-5|.|.
TGTGCCAGCAGTTCTCCCCTTAAGGACGAGCAGTACTTC
CASSSPLKDEQYF
>TRBJ2-2|TRBV28|.|.
TGTGCCAGCAGGGCGATGAGAAACACCGGGGAGCTGTTTTTT
CASRAMRNTGELFF
>TRBJ2-2|TRBV4-1|.|.
TGCGCCAGCAGCCAAGGCCCACGAGGGGGAGGCACAGGGTTTAACGGGGAGCTGTTTTTT
CASSQGPRGGGTGFNGELFF
>TRBJ2-2|TRBV30|many|TRBD1
TGTGCCTGGAGTGTACGGGACAGGGTGACCGGGGAGCTGTTTTTT
CAWSVRDRVTGELFF
>TRBJ1-1|TRBV3-1|few|TRBD1
TGTGCCAGCAGCCTTAGACAGGGATCGTCGAGGGGCACTGAAGCTTTCTTT
CASSLRQGSSRGTEAFF
>TRBJ1-1|TRBV19|many|.
TGTGCCAGTAGTATATCAGGGACCACTGAAGCTTTCTTT
CASSISGTTEAFF
>TRBJ2-2|TRBV5-1|.|TRBD1
TGCGCCAGCAGACCGGACAGGGGGACCGGGGAGCTGTTTTTT
CASRPDRGTGELFF
>TRBJ1-5|TRBV20-1|many|.
TGCAGTGCTAGAGAAGGGGCAGGCGGTCAGCCCCAGCATTTT
CSAREGAGGQPQHF
>TRBJ2-5|TRBV2|.|.
TGTGCCAGCAGTGAAGGCGGGGCCGTTGGGGAGACCCAGTACTTC
CASSEGGAVGETQYF
>TRBJ2-3|TRBV6-1|.|.
TGTGCCAGCATGAGCACAGATACGCAGTATTTT
CASMSTDTQYF
>TRBJ1-5|TRBV30|.|.
TGTGCCTGGAGCCCTACAGGAAATAGCAATCAGCCCCAGCATTTT
CAWSPTGNSNQPQHF